This T cell receptor (beta chain) derives from a study of T cell changes during pregnancy in multiple sclerosis. The length of the CDR3 is 13 residues. V was pared by 3 bases and J by 10 bases, with 13 bases between. The V gene's germline CDR1 is MNHEY and CDR2 SMNVEV (reference sequence). This table comes from immunoSEQ multiplex PCR, and its TCRdb copy is limited to in-frame clones, with some not included. The data show under 100,000 clones, around 96% seen once. The V gene is TRBV27, the J gene TRBJ2-4; TRBD2 might be the D (7 bases). The receptor comes from a female donor with multiple sclerosis, enrolled in a pregnancy study. Source: peripheral blood, taken in the second trimester of pregnancy. The CDR3 loop is CASSFPGGRIQYF. In nucleotides, the CDR3 is TGTGCCAGCAGTTTCCCCGGGGGGCGGATTCAGTACTTC.